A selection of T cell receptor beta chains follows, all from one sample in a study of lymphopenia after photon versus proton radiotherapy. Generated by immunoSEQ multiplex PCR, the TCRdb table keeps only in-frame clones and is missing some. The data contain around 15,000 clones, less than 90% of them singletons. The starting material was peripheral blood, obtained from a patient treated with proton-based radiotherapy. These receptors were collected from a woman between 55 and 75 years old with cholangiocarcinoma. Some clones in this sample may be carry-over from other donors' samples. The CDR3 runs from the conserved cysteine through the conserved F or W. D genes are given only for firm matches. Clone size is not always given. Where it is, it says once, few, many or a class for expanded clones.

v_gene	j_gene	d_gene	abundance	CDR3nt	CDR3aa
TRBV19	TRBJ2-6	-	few	TGTGCCAGTAGTATAGTCCCCGACAGCTCTGGGGCCAACGTCCTGACTTTC	CASSIVPDSSGANVLTF
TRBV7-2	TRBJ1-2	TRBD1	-	TGTGCCAGCAGCTTAGGCAGGGGGCGGGATGGCTACACCTTC	CASSLGRGRDGYTF
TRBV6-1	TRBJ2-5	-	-	TGTGCCAGCAGTGAGATCCCAACAGAGACCCAGTACTTC	CASSEIPTETQYF
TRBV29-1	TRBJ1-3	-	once	TGCAGCGTTGCACTTGGAAACACCATATATTTT	CSVALGNTIYF
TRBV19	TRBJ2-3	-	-	TGTGCCAGTAGTATTCCTAGCACAGATACGCAGTATTTT	CASSIPSTDTQYF
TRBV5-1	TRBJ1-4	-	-	TGCGCCAGCAGCTTGGCCGGGACGGGTGATGAAAAACTGTTTTTT	CASSLAGTGDEKLFF
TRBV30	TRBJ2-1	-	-	TGTGCCTGGAGTGTACCAGGGTTGGATGAGCAGTTCTTC	CAWSVPGLDEQFF
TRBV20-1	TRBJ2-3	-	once	TGCAGTGCTAGAGATTTGATAGCGCAGTATTTT	CSARDLIAQYF
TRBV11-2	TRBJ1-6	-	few	TGTGCCAGCAGCTCTCGTACGGGATCTAATTCACCCCTCCACTTT	CASSSRTGSNSPLHF
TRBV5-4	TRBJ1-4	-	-	TGTGCCAGCAGCTTGGCCGGGAGTCCTAATGAAAAACTGTTTTTT	CASSLAGSPNEKLFF
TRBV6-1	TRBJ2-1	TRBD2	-	TGTGCCAGCAGTCCAGCTAGCGGGGGGGCCTATGAGCAGTTCTTC	CASSPASGGAYEQFF
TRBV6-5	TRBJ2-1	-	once	TGTGCCAGCAGCCGAGGCGGGTACAATGAGCAGTTCTTC	CASSRGGYNEQFF
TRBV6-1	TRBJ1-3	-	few	TGTGCCAGCAGTGAGGGGGACCCGCGCTTTGGAAACACCATATATTTT	CASSEGDPRFGNTIYF
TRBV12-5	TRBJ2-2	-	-	TGTGCTAGTGGTTTTCTCGGGAACGCCGGGGAGCTGTTTTTT	CASGFLGNAGELFF
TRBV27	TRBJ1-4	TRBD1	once	TGTGCCAGCAGTTCCGCGGGACAGGTTTCTCCTAATGAAAAACTGTTTTTT	CASSSAGQVSPNEKLFF
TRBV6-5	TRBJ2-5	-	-	TGTGCCAGCAGTTACTCCCCCGCTTACCAAGAGACCCAGTACTTC	CASSYSPAYQETQYF
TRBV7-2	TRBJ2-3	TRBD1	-	TGTGCCAGCAGCTTACGTGGGCAGGGGGCGTTCACAGATACGCAGTATTTT	CASSLRGQGAFTDTQYF
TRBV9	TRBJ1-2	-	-	TGTGCCAGCAGCGTAGGGTCGGGGGAAAGCTATGGCTACACCTTC	CASSVGSGESYGYTF
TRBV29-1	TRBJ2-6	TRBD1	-	TGCAGCGTATCCACAGGGGGCTCTGGGGCCAACGTCCTGACTTTC	CSVSTGGSGANVLTF
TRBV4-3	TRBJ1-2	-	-	TGCGCCAGCAGCCAAGACCTTCGGTATGGCTACACCTTC	CASSQDLRYGYTF
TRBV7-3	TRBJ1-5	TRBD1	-	TGTGCCAGCAGCCCGCGGACAGGTTGGAATCAGCCCCAGCATTTT	CASSPRTGWNQPQHF
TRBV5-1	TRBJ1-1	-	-	TGCGCCAGCAGCCACCTCCTAGAGAACACTGAAGCTTTCTTT	CASSHLLENTEAFF
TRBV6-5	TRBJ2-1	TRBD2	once	TGTGCCAGCAGTCAGCGACGCGGGGGGGGAGATGAGCAGTTCTTC	CASSQRRGGGDEQFF
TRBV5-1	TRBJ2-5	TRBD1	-	TGCGCCAGCAGCATGACAGGGCGAGGGGAGACCCAGTACTTC	CASSMTGRGETQYF
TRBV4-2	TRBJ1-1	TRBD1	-	TGTGCCAGCAGCCAAGAAAGACAGGGGGCACTCACTGAAGCTTTCTTT	CASSQERQGALTEAFF
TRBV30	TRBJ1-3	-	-	TGTGCCTGGAGTGTACGAGGGCACTCTGGAAACACCATATATTTT	CAWSVRGHSGNTIYF
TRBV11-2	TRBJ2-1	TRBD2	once	TGTGCCAGCAGCTTTACCGGGACTAGCGGGGTTCTGCAGCAGTTCTTC	CASSFTGTSGVLQQFF
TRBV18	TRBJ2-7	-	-	TGTGCCAGCTCACCAGGGCAGTCCGAGCAGTACTTC	CASSPGQSEQYF
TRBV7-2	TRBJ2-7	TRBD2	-	TGTGCCATAACCGGACTAGCGGGGGGGCAGTACTTC	CAITGLAGGQYF
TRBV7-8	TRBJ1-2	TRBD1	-	TGTGCCAGCAGCTTAGGAGGGACAGTCTATGGCTACACCTTC	CASSLGGTVYGYTF
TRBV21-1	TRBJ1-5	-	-	TGTGCCAGCAGCAAATGGTGGGGTGGGCAGCCCCAGCATTTT	CASSKWWGGQPQHF
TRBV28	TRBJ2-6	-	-	TGTGCCAGCAGTTTCCGAGGGACCGGGGCCAACGTCCTGACTTTC	CASSFRGTGANVLTF
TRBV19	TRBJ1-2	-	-	TGTGCCAGTAGCCGGTGGCAGGTGGTTAATGGCTACACCTTC	CASSRWQVVNGYTF
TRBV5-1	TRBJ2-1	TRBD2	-	TGCGCCAGCAGCCCCGGGACTAGCGGGGGGGCCTTGGGTGAGCAGTTCTTC	CASSPGTSGGALGEQFF
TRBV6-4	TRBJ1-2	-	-	TGTGCCAGCAGAGGAGGACCAGGGATCTATGGCTACACCTTC	CASRGGPGIYGYTF
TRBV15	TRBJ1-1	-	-	TGTGCCACCAGCAGAGGTGGGAGCATTGAAGCTTTCTTT	CATSRGGSIEAFF
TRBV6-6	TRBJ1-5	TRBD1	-	TGTGCCAGCAGGGGACAGGGTGTCAATCAGCCCCAGCATTTT	CASRGQGVNQPQHF
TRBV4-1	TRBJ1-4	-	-	TGCGCCAGCAGCCACTTAACTCGGGGACCCAATGAAAAACTGTTTTTT	CASSHLTRGPNEKLFF
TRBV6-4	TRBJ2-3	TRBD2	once	TGTGCCAGCAGTGTAGCGGGGGGGGCCGATACGCAGTATTTT	CASSVAGGADTQYF
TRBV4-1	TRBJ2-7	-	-	TGCGCCAGCAGCCAAGAGCCAGGGTTGGGGTACGAGCAGTACTTC	CASSQEPGLGYEQYF
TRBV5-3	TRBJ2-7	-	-	TGTGCCAGAAGCTTAACGACGGAGGCCTACGAGCAGTACTTC	CARSLTTEAYEQYF
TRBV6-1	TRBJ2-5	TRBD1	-	TGTGCCAGCAGTGCTAACAGGGGTGCCGAGACCCAGTACTTC	CASSANRGAETQYF
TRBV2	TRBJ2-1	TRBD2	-	TGTGCCAGCAACCCCGTCGGGGGGGCCCAGTTCTTC	CASNPVGGAQFF
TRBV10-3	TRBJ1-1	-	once	TGTGCCATCAGTGTTAGTGGGGGCAACACTGAAGCTTTCTTT	CAISVSGGNTEAFF
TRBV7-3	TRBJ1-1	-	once	TGTGCCAGCAGCTCCGACGGTAACACTGAAGCTTTCTTT	CASSSDGNTEAFF
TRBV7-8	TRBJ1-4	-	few	TGTGCCAGCAGCCGGACAGAGGGACGTGAAAAACTGTTTTTT	CASSRTEGREKLFF
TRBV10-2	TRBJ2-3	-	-	TGCGCCAGCAGTGCCCGGGACCCCGACACAGATACGCAGTATTTT	CASSARDPDTDTQYF
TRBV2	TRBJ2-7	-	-	TGTGCCAGCACTCATGCTGGCTTACTCTACGAGCAGTACTTC	CASTHAGLLYEQYF
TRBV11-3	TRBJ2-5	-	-	TGTGCCAGCAGCCCGGGAGCACAAGAGACCCAGTACTTC	CASSPGAQETQYF
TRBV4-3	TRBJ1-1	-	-	TGCGCCAGCAGCCAAACAGGGAATGAAGCTTTCTTT	CASSQTGNEAFF
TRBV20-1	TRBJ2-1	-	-	TGCAGTGCACGGATGGATGAGCAGTTCTTC	CSARMDEQFF
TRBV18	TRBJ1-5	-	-	TGTGCCAGCTCACCGGGGGTAACACAGCCCCAGCATTTT	CASSPGVTQPQHF
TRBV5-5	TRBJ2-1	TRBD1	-	TGTGCCAGCAGCTTGTTAGGACAGGGGATTATTTCAGGCAATGAGCAGTTCTTC	CASSLLGQGIISGNEQFF
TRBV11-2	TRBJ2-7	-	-	TGTGCCAGCAGCTTAGCGGAAGCGGAGTTTTACGAGCAGTACTTC	CASSLAEAEFYEQYF
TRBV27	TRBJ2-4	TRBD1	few	TGTGCCAGCAGCCCGGACAGGGCAGGGGGGAGAACCAAAAACATTCAGTACTTC	CASSPDRAGGRTKNIQYF
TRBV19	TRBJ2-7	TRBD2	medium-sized	TGTGCCAGTAGTATAGCTAGCGGGAGCGAGCAGTACTTC	CASSIASGSEQYF
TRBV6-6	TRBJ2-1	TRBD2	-	TGTGCCAGCCGGTTATTATCTAGCGGGAGTGGTGAGCAGTTCTTC	CASRLLSSGSGEQFF
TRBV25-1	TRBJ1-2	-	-	TGTGCCAGCAGTGAAACAGGGTTTTATGGCTACACCTTC	CASSETGFYGYTF
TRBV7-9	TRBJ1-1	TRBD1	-	TGTGCCAGCAGCTCTGGACAGGGGATGAACACTGAAGCTTTCTTT	CASSSGQGMNTEAFF
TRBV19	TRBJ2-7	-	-	TGTGCCAGTACCGGACAAGGGTACTACGAGCAGTACTTC	CASTGQGYYEQYF